What follows are 30 T cell receptor beta chains derived from one specimen sequenced in a study of tumor and adjacent non-tumor tissue in lung cancer. TCRbeta libraries were built with three rounds of nested PCR, modified from ARM-PCR. TCRdb re-derived calls from the multiplex PCR reads in MiXCR, one entry per CDR3 protein. The table lists some 100,000 distinct CDR3 sequences, roughly 60% of them singletons, with roughly 19% in the top ten. No cell sorting was done before RNA was extracted from the tissue. More than 3 cm separated this lung sample from the edge of the tumor. Sequences were obtained from distant non-tumor lung tissue. The receptors were gathered from a young man with non-small cell lung cancer.

Remarks on this clonotype: It is likely a read error, because the conserved phenylalanine at the end of the CDR3 is missing. The gene calls are TRBV11-2 and TRBJ2-1, with 7 positions matching TRBD1. CDR3 length: 15 amino acids. CDR1 is SGHAT and CDR2 is FQNNGV in the germline V gene. The CDR3 region has the DNA TGTGCCAGCAGCCTCTGGACAGGCCACTACGATGAGCAGTTCTTA. As protein: CASSLWTGHYDEQFL.

At least ten counts were recorded for this clonotype. DNA for the CDR3: TGTGCCAGCAGCTCGGGCTCAGGGTACCCTGGGGCCAACGTCCTGACTTTC. Encoded protein: CASSSGSGYPGANVLTF. This chain connects TRBV7-9 to TRBJ2-6; D may be TRBD1 (5 bases). The CDR3 runs to 17 residues. V lost 4 bases, J lost 2 bases, and 15 bases lay in between. Germline V gene sequence: CDR1 SEHNR, CDR2 FQNEAQ (reference sequence).

In this sample, this clonotype turned up a few times. A much larger clone differs by one base, so this may be a read error. The V gene is TRBV12-3 or TRBV12-4, the J gene TRBJ1-6, with 8 nucleotides matching TRBD1. This CDR3 spans 14 amino acids. The junction had 3 bases not matched to a gene; V was cut back by 5 bases and J by 6 bases. CDR3 sequence reads: CASSDRGCNSPLHF. The CDR3 DNA reads as TGTGCCAGCAGTGACAGGGGATGTAATTCACCCCTCCACTTT.

Concerning this clonotype: This may come from a read error, since a much larger clone is one base off. The V and J genes are TRBV6-6 and TRBJ2-3; D ambiguous. In germline, CDR1 is MNHNY, CDR2 SVGAGI (reference sequence). Trimming cost V 7 bases and J 1 base, with 18 bases left between them. The CDR3 runs to 16 residues. Here the CDR3 reads CASTLGWRPGTDTQYF. The CDR3 nucleotides are TGTGCCAGCACCCTAGGGTGGAGACCGGGCACAGATACGCAGTATTTT.

The chain is built from TRBV14 and TRBJ2-7, with D perhaps TRBD1 (5 bases). V lost 5 bases, J lost 6 bases, and 14 bases lay in between. Germline-derived CDR1 and CDR2 are SGHDN and FVKESK. CDR3 length: 13 amino acids. CDR3 nucleotide sequence: TGTGCCAGCAGCTCACACCAGGGTAGCGAGCAGTACTTC. Translation: CASSSHQGSEQYF. The full variable domain, rest sourced from reference TRBV14 and TRBJ2-7, is EAGVTQFPSHSVIEKGQTVTLRCDPISGHDNLYWYRRVMGKEIKFLLHFVKESKQDESGMPNNRFLAERTGGTYSTLKVQPAELEDSGVYFCASSSHQGSEQYFGPGTRLTVT.

Notes on this clonotype: At one end, the junction sequence differs from germline, possibly due to a read error. The V gene is TRBV4-3, the J gene TRBJ2-1, with 8 bases matching TRBD2. This CDR3 comprises 17 residues. CDR1 is LGHNA, CDR2 YSLEER, per germline. CDR3 DNA: TGCGCCAGCTGCCAGTACCCTAGCCGGGGGGGCTCAGTTGAGCAGTTCTTC. It specifies CASCQYPSRGGSVEQFF.

The chain employs TRBV11-3 and TRBJ2-1, with D perhaps TRBD1 (6 bases). V lost 5 bases and J lost 8, with 10 bases in between. The CDR3 consists of 12 residues. Germline values: CDR1 SGHNT, CDR2 YENEEA. For the CDR3, the DNA is TGTGCCAGCAGCCTTGACAGGTATGAGCAGTTCTTC. Protein: CASSLDRYEQFF.

This clonotype occurred many times. The chain uses TRBV6-1 and TRBJ1-1; D remains unclear. This CDR3 is 14 amino acids long. Trimming took off 8 bases at V and 1 base at J, with 14 bases between the two ends. Germline V gives CDR1 MNHNS, CDR2 SASEGT. The CDR3: CASAPWSGNTEAFF. The CDR3 DNA follows: TGTGCCAGCGCTCCCTGGTCAGGGAACACTGAAGCTTTCTTT.

The rearrangement joins TRBV24-1 to TRBJ2-7; 8 bases agree with TRBD1. V dropped 5 bases and J dropped 2; count of bases not matched to a gene: 16. Germline loops: CDR1 KGHDR, CDR2 SFDVKD. The CDR3 extends over 18 amino acids. The CDR3 coding sequence is TGTGCCACCAGTGCCTCGGGTCAGGGGGCGCGAGGGGCCTACGAGCAGTACTTC. Its protein is CATSASGQGARGAYEQYF.

Concerning this clonotype: Relative to the germline gene, one junction end is altered; a read error may explain this. The genes are TRBV12-3 or TRBV12-4 and TRBJ2-7; the match to TRBD1 covers 8 bases. The CDR3 has 16 amino acids. DNA of the CDR3: TGTACCAGCATTAAATCGGGACAGGTTCACTCCTACGGGCAGTACTTC. Translated, it gives CTSIKSGQVHSYGQYF.

Of note for this clonotype: An end of the junction does not agree with germline; a read error may underlie this. The chain joins TRBV11-2 to TRBJ2-7; weak D call: TRBD1 (6 bases). The germline V gene encodes CDR1 SGHAT and CDR2 FQNNGV. CDR3 length: 16 amino acids. CDR3 in DNA: TGTGCCAGCAGCGAATTTCACAGGGCACTGGCGGAGGAGCACTACTTC. It translates to CASSEFHRALAEEHYF.

Remarks on this clonotype: Its ends do not fully match the called genes, so a read error is possible. The chain carries TRBV29-1 and TRBJ2-5; D tentatively fits TRBD1 or TRBD2 (6 bases each). Germline V gene sequence: CDR1 SQVTM, CDR2 ANQGSEA. The CDR3 is made up of 11 amino acids. The CDR3 DNA reads TGCAGCGTTAGGGGGGAAAGGACCCGGTACTTC. It is translated as CSVRGERTRYF.

Remarks on this clonotype: Possible read error: a much larger clone is one base away. V gene TRBV6-2 or TRBV6-3 combines with J gene TRBJ1-4, with no clear D. Germline V gives CDR1 MNHEY, CDR2 SVGEGT. Trimming took off 6 bases at V and 8 bases at J, with 13 bases between the two ends. CDR3 length: 13 amino acids. DNA of the CDR3: TGTGCCAGCAGCCGGTTGGAGGCCGAAAAACTGTTTTTT. This translates into CASSRLEAEKLFF.

In regard to this clonotype: This may stem from a read error, because a much larger clone lies one nucleotide away. The V and J genes are TRBV29-1 and TRBJ2-3; D gene unclear. V lost 1 base and J lost 5, with 4 bases in between. This CDR3 has 11 amino acids. Germline V gene data show CDR1 as SQVTM and CDR2 as ANQGSEA. CDR3 amino acids: CSVEGGDTQYF. In nucleotides, the CDR3 is TGCAGCGTTGAAGGGGGAGATACGCAGTATTTT.

Comment on this clonotype: One end of the junction varies from germline; a read error may be responsible. The chain links TRBV5-4 to TRBJ1-1; D is perhaps TRBD1 (5 bases). The V gene's germline CDR1 is SGHNT and CDR2 YYREEE (reference sequence). The CDR3 spans 14 residues. CDR3 amino acids: CGSSFERADTAAFF. The CDR3 region has the DNA TGTGGCAGCAGCTTTGAGAGGGCGGACACTGCAGCTTTCTTT.

The table lists this clonotype with a few counts. Possible read error: a much larger clone is one base away. The J gene is TRBJ1-4, the V gene TRBV4-3; possible D gene TRBD1, 6 bases. CDR3 size: 19 residues. Germline assignment: CDR1 LGHNA and CDR2 YSLEER. CDR3 residues: CASSQEGAGRSATNEKLSF. The CDR3, as DNA: TGCGCCAGCAGCCAAGAGGGGGCGGGCCGAAGCGCAACTAATGAAAAACTGTCTTTT.

In regard to this clonotype: The junction departs from the called germline gene at one end, perhaps through a read error. The rearrangement uses TRBV5-6 and TRBJ2-1; a weak D match, TRBD1 (5 bases). The CDR3 totals 15 residues. The germline V gene encodes CDR1 SGHDT and CDR2 YYEEEE. DNA for the CDR3: TGTGCCAGCAGTCCAGGGTTGAGCTTCTACAATGAGCTGTTCTTC. Translated: CASSPGLSFYNELFF.

As for this clonotype: A much larger clonotype is one base distant, so this may be a read error. This chain joins TRBV7-9 and TRBJ2-1, with 8 bases fitting TRBD1. This CDR3 spans 13 amino acids. CDR1 is SEHNR, CDR2 FQNEAQ, per germline (reference sequence). CDR3 nucleotide sequence: TGTGTCAGCAGGGGGCGGGGATACAATGAGCAGTTCTTC. The encoded protein is CVSRGRGYNEQFF.

This clonotype has a count of ten or more. This chain uses TRBV24-1 with TRBJ2-5; 8 positions agree with TRBD2. Looked up from germline, CDR1 is KGHDR and CDR2 is SFDVKD. CDR3 length equals 16 residues. After removal of 4 bases from V and 5 bases from J, the junction contained 11 bases not matched to a gene. For the CDR3, the DNA is TGTGCCACCAGTGACCCAAGCGGGAGTCTATCGGAGACCCAGTACTTC. Translation: CATSDPSGSLSETQYF.

The chain links TRBV11-2 to TRBJ2-7, with a tentative D call TRBD2 (6 bases). CDR3 size: 14 residues. CDR1 and CDR2 from the germline V gene are SGHAT and FQNNGV. The ends were cut back, 7 bases at V and 1 base at J, with 14 bases in the middle. The CDR3 sequence: CASTPRTKSYEQYF. The CDR3 DNA reads TGTGCCAGCACCCCCCGGACTAAATCCTACGAGCAGTACTTC. Combining the CDR3 with reference TRBV11-2 and TRBJ2-7 gives the whole variable domain EAGVAQSPRYKIIEKRQSVAFWCNPISGHATLYWYQQILGQGPKLLIQFQNNGVVDDSQLPKDRFSAERLKGVDSTLKIQPAKLEDSAVYLCASTPRTKSYEQYFGPGTRLTVT.

Comments on this clonotype: The junction departs from the called germline gene at one end, perhaps through a read error. The chain joins TRBV5-6 to TRBJ2-6; D could derive from TRBD1 or TRBD2 (5 bases each). The CDR3 length is 16 residues. CDR1 SGHDT and CDR2 YYEEEE come from the germline V gene. CDR3 sequence: CVSSVNQGPGANVLTF. The CDR3 bases are TGTGTCAGCAGCGTCAACCAGGGACCTGGGGCCAACGTCCTGACATTC.

Notes on this clonotype: A junction end diverges from the germline sequence, so it may reflect a read error. The chain uses TRBV11-2 and TRBJ2-1; possible D gene TRBD1, 5 bases. Germline V gene lookup returns CDR1 SGHAT and CDR2 FQNNGV. The CDR3 contains 15 residues. This CDR3 is CVSSFRQRIHNEQFF. The DNA for the CDR3 is TGTGTCAGCAGCTTTCGACAGAGGATTCACAATGAGCAGTTCTTC.

This clonotype was observed at least ten times. The V call is TRBV20-1, the J call TRBJ2-2; no clear D. Germline-derived CDR1 and CDR2 are DFQATT and SNEGSKA (reference sequence). There are 13 residues in the CDR3. V lost 0 bases to trimming and J lost 4 bases, with 6 bases between them. The DNA for the CDR3 is TGCAGTGCTAGAGATCCTAGCACCGGGGAGCTGTTTTTT. Its translation is CSARDPSTGELFF.

With respect to this clonotype: This may be a read error, as it is one base from a much larger clone. The rearrangement uses TRBV7-8 and TRBJ2-1; perhaps TRBD1 as D (5 bases). Germline CDR1 SGHVS, CDR2 FQNEAQ. The CDR3 loop spans 13 amino acids. This chain's CDR3 is CASSLGGLNEQIF. The CDR3 bases are TGTGCCAGCAGCTTAGGGGGCTTAAATGAGCAGATCTTC.

This clonotype occurred many times. The chain employs TRBV13 and TRBJ1-4; TRBD1 matches at 9 bases. Germline CDR1 PRHDT, CDR2 FYEKMQ (reference sequence). J gave up 7 bases and V 4 bases, and 7 bases lay outside the gene matches. CDR3 length: 15 residues. The CDR3 region is CASSSAGTGFEKLFF. The DNA of the CDR3 is TGTGCCAGCAGCTCCGCCGGGACAGGGTTTGAAAAACTGTTTTTT.

The gene calls are TRBV11-1 and TRBJ2-2, with D maybe TRBD1 (6 bases). The CDR3 consists of 16 residues. Looked up from germline, CDR1 is SGHAT and CDR2 is FQDESV (reference sequence). With 6 bases removed from V and 12 bases from J, the gap between germline ends came to 26 bases. The CDR3 sequence is CASSPVTGMNTWKLFF. CDR3 sequence (DNA): TGTGCCAGCAGTCCTGTTACAGGGATGAACACCTGGAAGCTGTTTTTT.

With regard to this clonotype: The junction does not match germline at one end; this may be a read error. The CDR3 DNA sequence: TGTACCAGCAGCTTAGGATCCGGAGCCACTGAAGCTTTCTTT. It is translated as CTSSLGSGATEAFF. This rearrangement joins TRBV11-2 to TRBJ1-1; D ambiguous. This CDR3 has 14 amino acids. From germline, CDR1 is SGHAT and CDR2 FQNNGV.

J is TRBJ2-7 and V is TRBV6-5; possible D gene TRBD2, 5 bases. The length of the CDR3 is 13 residues. Per the germline V gene, CDR1 is MNHEY and CDR2 is SVGAGI. Trimming pared 9 bases from V and 9 bases from J, leaving 21 bases between. The chain's CDR3 is CASCYDAVGAQYF. The DNA for the CDR3 is TGTGCCAGTTGTTACGATGCGGTGGGAGCGCAGTACTTC.

Comment on this clonotype: At one boundary the junction diverges from the germline segment, which might be a read error. V usage is TRBV6-2 or TRBV6-3 and J usage is TRBJ2-7; D perhaps matches TRBD1 (5 bases). The CDR3 totals 13 residues. Germline V CDR1 and CDR2: MNHEY, SVGEGT. Here the CDR3 DNA reads TGTGCCAGCAGTTACATGGACACCTACGAGCAATACTTC. Residues: CASSYMDTYEQYF.

For this clonotype: A read error is likely, as this CDR3 ends without the conserved phenylalanine or tryptophan. This chain connects TRBV5-6 to TRBJ2-3, with TRBD2 matching 9 bases. Per germline, CDR1 SGHDT and CDR2 YYEEEE. The CDR3 contains 15 residues. In nucleotides, the CDR3 is TGTGCCATCAGCTTGCCCAGCGGGGGGACAGATACGCAGTATTCT. Translation gives CAISLPSGGTDTQYS.